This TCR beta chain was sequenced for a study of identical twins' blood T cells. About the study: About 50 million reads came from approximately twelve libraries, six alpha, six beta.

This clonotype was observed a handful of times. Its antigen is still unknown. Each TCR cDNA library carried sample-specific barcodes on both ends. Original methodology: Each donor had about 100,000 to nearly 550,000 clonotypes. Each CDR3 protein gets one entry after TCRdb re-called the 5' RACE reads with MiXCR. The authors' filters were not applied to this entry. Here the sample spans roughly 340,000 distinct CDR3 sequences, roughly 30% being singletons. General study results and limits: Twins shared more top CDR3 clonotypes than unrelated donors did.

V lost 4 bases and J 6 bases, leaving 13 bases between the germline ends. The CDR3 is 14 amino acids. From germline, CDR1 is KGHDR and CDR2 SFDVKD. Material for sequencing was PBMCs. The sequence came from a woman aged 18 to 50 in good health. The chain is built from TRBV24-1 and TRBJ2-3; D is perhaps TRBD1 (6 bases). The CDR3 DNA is TGTGCCACCAGTGAGAGGGACATCGTGGATACGCAGTATTTT. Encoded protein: CATSERDIVDTQYF.